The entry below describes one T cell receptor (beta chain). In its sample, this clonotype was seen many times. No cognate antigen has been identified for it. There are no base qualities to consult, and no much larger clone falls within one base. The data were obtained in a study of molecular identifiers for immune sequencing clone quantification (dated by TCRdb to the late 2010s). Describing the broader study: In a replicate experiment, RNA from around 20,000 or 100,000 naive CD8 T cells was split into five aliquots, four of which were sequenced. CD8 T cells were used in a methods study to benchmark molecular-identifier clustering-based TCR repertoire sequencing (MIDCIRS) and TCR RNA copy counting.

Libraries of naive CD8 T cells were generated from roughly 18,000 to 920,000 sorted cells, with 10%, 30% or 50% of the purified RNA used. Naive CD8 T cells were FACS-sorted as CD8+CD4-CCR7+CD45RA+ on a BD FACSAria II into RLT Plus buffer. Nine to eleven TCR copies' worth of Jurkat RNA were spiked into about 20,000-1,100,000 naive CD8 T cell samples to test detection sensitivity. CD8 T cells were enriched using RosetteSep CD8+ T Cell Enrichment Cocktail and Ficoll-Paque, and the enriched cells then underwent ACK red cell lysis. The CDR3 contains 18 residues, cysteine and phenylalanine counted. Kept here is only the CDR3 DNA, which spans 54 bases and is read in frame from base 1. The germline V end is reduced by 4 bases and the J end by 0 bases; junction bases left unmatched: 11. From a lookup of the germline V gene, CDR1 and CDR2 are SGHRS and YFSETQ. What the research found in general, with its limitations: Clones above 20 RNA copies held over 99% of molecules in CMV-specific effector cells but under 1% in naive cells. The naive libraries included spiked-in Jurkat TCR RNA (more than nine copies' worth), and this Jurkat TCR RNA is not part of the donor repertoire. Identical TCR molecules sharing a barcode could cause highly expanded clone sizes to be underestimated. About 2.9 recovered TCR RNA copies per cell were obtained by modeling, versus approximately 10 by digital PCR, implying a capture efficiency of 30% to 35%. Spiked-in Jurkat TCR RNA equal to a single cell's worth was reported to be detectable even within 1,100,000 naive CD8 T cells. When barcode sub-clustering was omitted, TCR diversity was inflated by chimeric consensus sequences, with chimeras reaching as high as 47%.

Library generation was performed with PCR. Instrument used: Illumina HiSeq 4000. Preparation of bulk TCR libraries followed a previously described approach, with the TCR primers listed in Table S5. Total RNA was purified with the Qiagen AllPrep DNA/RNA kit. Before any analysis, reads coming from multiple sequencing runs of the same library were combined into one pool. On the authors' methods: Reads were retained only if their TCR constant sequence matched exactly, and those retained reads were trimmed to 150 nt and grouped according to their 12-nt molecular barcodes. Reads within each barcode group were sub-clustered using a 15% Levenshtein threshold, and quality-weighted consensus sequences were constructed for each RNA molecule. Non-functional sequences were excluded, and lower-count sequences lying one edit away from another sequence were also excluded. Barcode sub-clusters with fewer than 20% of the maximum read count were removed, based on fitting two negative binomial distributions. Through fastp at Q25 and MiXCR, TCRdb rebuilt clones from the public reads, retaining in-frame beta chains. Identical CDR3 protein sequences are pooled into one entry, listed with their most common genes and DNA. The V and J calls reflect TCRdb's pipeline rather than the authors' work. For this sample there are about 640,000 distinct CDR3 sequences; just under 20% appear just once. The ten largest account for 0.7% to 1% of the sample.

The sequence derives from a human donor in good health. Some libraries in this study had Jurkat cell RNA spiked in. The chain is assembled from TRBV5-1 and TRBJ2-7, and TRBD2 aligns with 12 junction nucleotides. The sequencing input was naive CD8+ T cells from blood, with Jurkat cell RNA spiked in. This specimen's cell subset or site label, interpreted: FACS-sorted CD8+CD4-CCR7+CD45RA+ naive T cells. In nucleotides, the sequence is TGCGCCAGCAGCATCTACCCGACTAGCGGGAGCTTCTCCTACGAGCAGTACTTC. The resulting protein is CASSIYPTSGSFSYEQYF.